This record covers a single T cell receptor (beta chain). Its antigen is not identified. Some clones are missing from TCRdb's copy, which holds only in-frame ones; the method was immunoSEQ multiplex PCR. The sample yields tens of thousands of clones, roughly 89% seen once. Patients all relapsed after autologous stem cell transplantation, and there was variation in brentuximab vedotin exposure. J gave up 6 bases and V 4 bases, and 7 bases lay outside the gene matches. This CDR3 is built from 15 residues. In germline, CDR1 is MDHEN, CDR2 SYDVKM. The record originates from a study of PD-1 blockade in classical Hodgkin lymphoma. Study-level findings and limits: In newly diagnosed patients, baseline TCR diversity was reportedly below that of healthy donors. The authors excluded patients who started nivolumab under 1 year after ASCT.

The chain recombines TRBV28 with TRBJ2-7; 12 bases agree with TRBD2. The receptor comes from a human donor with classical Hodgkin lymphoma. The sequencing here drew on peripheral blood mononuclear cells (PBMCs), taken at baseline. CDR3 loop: CASSSTSGRFFEQYF. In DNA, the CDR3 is TGTGCCAGCAGTTCTACTAGCGGGAGGTTTTTCGAGCAGTACTTC. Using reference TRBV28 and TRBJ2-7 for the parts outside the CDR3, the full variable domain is DVKVTQSSRYLVKRTGEKVFLECVQDMDHENMFWYRQDPGLGLRLIYFSYDVKMKEKGDIPEGYSVSREKKERFSLILESASTNQTSMYLCASSSTSGRFFEQYFGPGTRLTVT.